These 9 T cell receptor beta chains were all obtained from the same sample, sequenced in a study of CD8+ T cells in alopecia areata. RNA was extracted and reverse transcribed into cDNA as the sequencing template. Sequencing was performed with immunoSEQ multiplex PCR; in TCRdb, only in-frame clones are kept and a portion is missing. The sample shows just under 65,000 clones, around 45% of them seen only once. Treatment meaning: oral pan-JAK inhibitor, 5-10 mg twice daily. The sample here was CD8+ T cells sorted from blood, taken at approximately week 36, from a patient treated with tofacitinib. These receptors came from a human donor with alopecia areata.

This chain joins TRBV13 and TRBJ2-6; D is possibly TRBD2 (5 bases). The CDR3 extends over 18 amino acids. V gave up 0 bases and J gave up 0 bases, with 12 bases separating them. The V gene's germline CDR1 is PRHDT and CDR2 FYEKMQ (reference sequence). DNA for the CDR3: TGTGCCAGCAGCTTAGGCCTAGCCGCAAGCTCTGGGGCCAACGTCCTGACTTTC. Its protein product is CASSLGLAASSGANVLTF.

This rearrangement joins TRBV6-5 to TRBJ2-2, with D perhaps TRBD2 (6 bases). V was trimmed by 9 bases and J by 4 bases, leaving 12 bases between them. There are 13 residues in the CDR3. CDR1 and CDR2 from the germline V gene are MNHEY and SVGAGI. CDR3 amino acids: CASSGGTTGELFF. The CDR3 DNA reads as TGTGCCAGTAGTGGCGGGACCACCGGGGAGCTGTTTTTT.

V is TRBV29-1 and J is TRBJ2-1, with 9 bases aligning to TRBD2. From germline, CDR1 is SQVTM and CDR2 ANQGSEA. V lost 6 bases, J lost 4 bases, and 10 bases stayed unmatched. This CDR3 is 15 amino acids long. Here the CDR3 reads CSVGIAGAVYNEQFF. Here the CDR3 DNA reads TGCAGCGTGGGTATAGCGGGAGCGGTTTACAATGAGCAGTTCTTC.

This chain uses TRBV29-1 with TRBJ2-3; 8 bases match TRBD2. Per germline, CDR1 SQVTM and CDR2 ANQGSEA. CDR3 length: 14 residues. Trimming took 4 bases from V and 4 from J; bases not matched to a gene: 7. This CDR3 reads CSVVRAGAPDTQYF. The DNA of the CDR3 is TGCAGCGTTGTGCGAGCGGGAGCCCCAGATACGCAGTATTTT.

This clone is labeled large. The rearrangement links TRBV19 to TRBJ2-3; 10 nucleotides match TRBD2. The V gene end was trimmed by 5 bases and the J gene end by 5 bases; junction bases not matched to a gene: 10. Germline V CDR1 and CDR2: LNHDA, SQIVND (reference sequence). The CDR3 sequence is 16 residues long. The CDR3 loop is CASSPLAGASRDTQYF. The CDR3, as DNA: TGTGCCAGTAGTCCCCTAGCGGGAGCGTCGCGAGATACGCAGTATTTT.

This chain uses TRBV13 with TRBJ2-1; D gene unclear. V was shortened by 5 bases and J by 13 bases, with 12 bases between the two germline ends. The CDR3 consists of 11 residues. Germline-derived CDR1 and CDR2 are PRHDT and FYEKMQ (reference sequence). The CDR3 bases are TGTGCCAGCAGCGCGACCGGCATCCAGTTCTTC. It specifies CASSATGIQFF.

The chain uses TRBV29-1 and TRBJ2-2; D not resolved. The CDR3 runs to 13 residues. The germline V and J ends were trimmed by 1 base and 3 bases, with 6 bases remaining between them. Per germline, CDR1 SQVTM and CDR2 ANQGSEA. The CDR3 region is CSVEGTYTGELFF. DNA of the CDR3: TGCAGCGTTGAAGGGACCTACACCGGGGAGCTGTTTTTT.

This clone was seen a few times. The rearrangement uses TRBV29-1 and TRBJ2-1; D not certain. Trimming removed 0 bases at V and 7 bases at J, with 10 bases between. Germline CDR1 SQVTM, CDR2 ANQGSEA. CDR3 size: 13 residues. CDR3 bases: TGCAGCGTTGAAGAAGGACGCCCGAATGAGCAGTTCTTC. Protein: CSVEEGRPNEQFF.

The gene calls are TRBV4-1 and TRBJ2-7; 8 bases align to TRBD2. The CDR3 has 15 residues. CDR1 is MGHRA and CDR2 is YSYEKL in the germline V gene. The V gene end was trimmed by 2 bases and the J gene end by 4 bases; junction bases not matched to a gene: 7. The CDR3 spells CASSQQAGVRYEQYF. As DNA, the CDR3 is TGCGCCAGCAGCCAACAAGCGGGAGTACGTTACGAGCAGTACTTC.